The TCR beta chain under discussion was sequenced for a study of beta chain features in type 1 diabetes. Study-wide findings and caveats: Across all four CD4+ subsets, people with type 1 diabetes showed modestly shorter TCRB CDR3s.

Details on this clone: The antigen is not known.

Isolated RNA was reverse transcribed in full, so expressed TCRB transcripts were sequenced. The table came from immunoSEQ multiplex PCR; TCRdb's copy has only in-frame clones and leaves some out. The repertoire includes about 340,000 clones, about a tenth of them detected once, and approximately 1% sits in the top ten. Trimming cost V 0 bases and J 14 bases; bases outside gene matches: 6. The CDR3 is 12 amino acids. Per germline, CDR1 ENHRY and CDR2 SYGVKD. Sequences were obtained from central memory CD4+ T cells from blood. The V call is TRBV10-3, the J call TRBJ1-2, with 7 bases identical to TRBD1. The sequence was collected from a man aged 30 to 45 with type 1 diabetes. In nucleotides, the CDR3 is TGTGCCATCAGTGAGTCCCGACAGGGCGGGACCTTC. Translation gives CAISESRQGGTF.